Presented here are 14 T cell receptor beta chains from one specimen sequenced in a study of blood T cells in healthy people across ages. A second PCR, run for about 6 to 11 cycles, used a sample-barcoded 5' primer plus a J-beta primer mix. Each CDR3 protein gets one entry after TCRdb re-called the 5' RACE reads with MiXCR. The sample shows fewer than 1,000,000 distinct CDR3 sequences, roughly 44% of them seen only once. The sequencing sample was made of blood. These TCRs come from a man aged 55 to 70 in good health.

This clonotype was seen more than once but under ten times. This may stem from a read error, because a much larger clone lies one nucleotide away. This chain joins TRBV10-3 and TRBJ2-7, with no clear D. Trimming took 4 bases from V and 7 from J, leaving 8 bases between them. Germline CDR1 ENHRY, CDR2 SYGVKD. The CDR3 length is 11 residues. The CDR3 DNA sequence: TGTGCCATCAGTGTGCAGGATGAGCAGTACTTC. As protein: CAISVQDEQYF.

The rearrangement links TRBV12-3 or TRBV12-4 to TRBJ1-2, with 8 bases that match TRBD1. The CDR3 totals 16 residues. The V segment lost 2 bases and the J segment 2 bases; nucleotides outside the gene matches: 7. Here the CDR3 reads CASSLTTGGLNYGYTF. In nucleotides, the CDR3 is TGTGCCAGCAGTTTAACCACAGGGGGGCTGAACTATGGCTACACCTTC.

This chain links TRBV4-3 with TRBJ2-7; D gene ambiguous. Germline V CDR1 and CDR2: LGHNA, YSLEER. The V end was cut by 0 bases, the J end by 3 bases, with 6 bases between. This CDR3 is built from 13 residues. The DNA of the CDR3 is TGCGCCAGCAGCCAAGACGAGCGCTACGAGCAGTACTTC. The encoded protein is CASSQDERYEQYF.

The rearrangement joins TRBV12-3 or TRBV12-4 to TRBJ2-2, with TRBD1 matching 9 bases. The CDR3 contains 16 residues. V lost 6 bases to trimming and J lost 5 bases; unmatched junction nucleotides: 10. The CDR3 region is CASSASQGAWTGELFF. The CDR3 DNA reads TGTGCCAGCAGCGCTTCACAGGGGGCGTGGACCGGGGAGCTGTTTTTT.

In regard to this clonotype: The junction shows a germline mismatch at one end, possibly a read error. The CDR3 sequence is CAGSQEFPGTSYEQFF. CDR3 DNA sequence: TGCGCCGGCAGCCAAGAATTCCCCGGGACTAGCTATGAGCAGTTCTTC. The J gene is TRBJ2-1, the V gene TRBV4-3, with TRBD2 matching over 9 bases. The germline CDR1 and CDR2 sequences are LGHNA and YSLEER. The CDR3 loop spans 16 amino acids.

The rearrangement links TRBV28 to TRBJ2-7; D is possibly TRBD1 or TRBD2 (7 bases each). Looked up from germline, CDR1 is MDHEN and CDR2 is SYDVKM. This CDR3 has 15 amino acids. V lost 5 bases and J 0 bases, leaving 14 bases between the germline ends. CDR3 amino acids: CASSPPRGGSYEQYF. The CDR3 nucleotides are TGTGCCAGCAGTCCACCCAGGGGGGGCTCCTACGAGCAGTACTTC.

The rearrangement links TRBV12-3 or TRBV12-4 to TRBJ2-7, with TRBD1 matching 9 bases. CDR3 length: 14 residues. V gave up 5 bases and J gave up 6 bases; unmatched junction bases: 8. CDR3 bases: TGTGCCAGCAGTGAAGCCGGGACAGGGATCGAGCAGTACTTC. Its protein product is CASSEAGTGIEQYF.

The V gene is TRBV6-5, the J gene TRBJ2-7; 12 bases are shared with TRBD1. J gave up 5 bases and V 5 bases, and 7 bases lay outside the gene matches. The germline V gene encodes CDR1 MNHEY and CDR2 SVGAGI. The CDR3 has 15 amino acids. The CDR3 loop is CASSQPGTGGHEQYF. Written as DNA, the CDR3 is TGTGCCAGCAGTCAACCGGGGACAGGGGGCCACGAGCAGTACTTC.

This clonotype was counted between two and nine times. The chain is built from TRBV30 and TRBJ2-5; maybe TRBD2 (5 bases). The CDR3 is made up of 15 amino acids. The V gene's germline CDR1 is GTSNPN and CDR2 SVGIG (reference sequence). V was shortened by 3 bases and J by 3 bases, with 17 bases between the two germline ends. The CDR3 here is CAWSRYSDGKETQYF. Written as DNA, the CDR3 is TGTGCCTGGAGCCGATACTCGGACGGGAAAGAGACCCAGTACTTC.

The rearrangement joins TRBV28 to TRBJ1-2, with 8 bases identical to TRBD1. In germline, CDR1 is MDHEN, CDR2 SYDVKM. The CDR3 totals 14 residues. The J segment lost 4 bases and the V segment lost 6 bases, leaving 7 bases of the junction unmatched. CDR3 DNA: TGTGCCAGCAGGCCGGGACAGGCGTTCTATGGCTACACCTTC. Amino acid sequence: CASRPGQAFYGYTF.

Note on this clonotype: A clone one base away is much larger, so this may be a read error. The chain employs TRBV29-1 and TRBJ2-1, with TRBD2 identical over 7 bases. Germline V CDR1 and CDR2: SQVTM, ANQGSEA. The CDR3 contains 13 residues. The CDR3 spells CSAEPGGRETQHF. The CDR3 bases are TGCAGCGCCGAACCGGGGGGTCGAGAGACCCAGCACTTC.

The CDR3 nucleotides are TGTGCCAGCAGTTTAGAGGCCCACAGCAATCAGCCCCAGCATTTT. Amino acids: CASSLEAHSNQPQHF. This chain connects TRBV12-3 or TRBV12-4 to TRBJ1-5; the D is unclear. The CDR3 loop spans 15 amino acids. Trimming stripped 1 base from V and 1 base from J, with 8 bases between.

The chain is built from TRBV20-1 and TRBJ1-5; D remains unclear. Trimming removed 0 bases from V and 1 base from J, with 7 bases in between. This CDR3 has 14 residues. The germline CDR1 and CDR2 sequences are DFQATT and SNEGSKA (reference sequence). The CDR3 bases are TGCAGTGCTAGAGAAGGGTTAAGCAATCAGCCCCAGCATTTT. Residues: CSAREGLSNQPQHF.

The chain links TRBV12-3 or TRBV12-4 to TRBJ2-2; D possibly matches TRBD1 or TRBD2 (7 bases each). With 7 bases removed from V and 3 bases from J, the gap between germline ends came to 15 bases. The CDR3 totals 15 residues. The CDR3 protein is CASTLTGRDTGELFF. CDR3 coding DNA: TGTGCCAGCACCTTGACAGGGAGGGACACCGGGGAGCTGTTTTTT.